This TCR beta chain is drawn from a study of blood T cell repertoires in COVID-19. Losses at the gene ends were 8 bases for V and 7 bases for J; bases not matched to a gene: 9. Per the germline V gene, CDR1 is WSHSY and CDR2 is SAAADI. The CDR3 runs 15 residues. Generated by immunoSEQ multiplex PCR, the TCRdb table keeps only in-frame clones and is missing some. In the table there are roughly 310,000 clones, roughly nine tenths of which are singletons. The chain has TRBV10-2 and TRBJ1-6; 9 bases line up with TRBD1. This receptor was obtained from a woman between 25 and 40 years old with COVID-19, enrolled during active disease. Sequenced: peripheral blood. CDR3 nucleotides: TGCGCCAGCCAGGGACAGGGAGAAGGGAATTCACCCCTCCACTTT. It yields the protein CASQGQGEGNSPLHF.